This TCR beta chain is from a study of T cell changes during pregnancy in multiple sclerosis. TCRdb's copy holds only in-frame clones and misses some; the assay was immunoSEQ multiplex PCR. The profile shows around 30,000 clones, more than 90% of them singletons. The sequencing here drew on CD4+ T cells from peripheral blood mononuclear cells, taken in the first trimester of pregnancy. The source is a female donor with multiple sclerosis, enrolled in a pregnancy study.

For the CDR3, the DNA is TGTGCCAGCAGCTTCCGGGGGACCGAGCAGTACTTC. Residues: CASSFRGTEQYF. The chain joins TRBV5-8 to TRBJ2-7, with D perhaps matching TRBD2 (6 bases). Deletions cut 2 bases from V and 6 bases from J, with 9 bases between. CDR1 and CDR2 from the germline V gene are SGHTS and YDEGEE. This CDR3 comprises 12 residues.